Shown below are 21 T cell receptor beta chains from a single sample sequenced in a study of CXCR3-negative and CXCR3-positive naive CD8 T cells (dated by TCRdb to about 2019). Study-wide conclusions, independent of this receptor: Compared with CXCR3-negative naive cells, CXCR3-positive naive cells had TRB CDR3s with higher hydrophobicity (lower Kidera factor 4), lower energy, and higher strength and volume indices.

The sample was run on a NextSeq 550. The Human TCR Profiling Kit (MiLaboratory) was used to prepare UMI-labeled 5' RACE TRB cDNA libraries. Through TCRdb reprocessing, the reads give one entry per CDR3 protein sequence; DNA is omitted. The sample's records list around 88,000 distinct CDR3 sequences. 0.8% to 0.85% of the sample comes from the top ten. These TCRs' antigens remain unknown. Sequences were obtained from naive CXCR3+ CD8+ T cells from blood. In the paper's terms, the cell subset or site label means: CD45RO-CCR7+CD27+CD95- naive CD8+ T cells expressing CXCR3 (TNR3+). These receptors originate from a human donor in good health. Some clones in this sample may be carry-over from other donors' samples.

The chain links TRBV4-3 to TRBJ2-7. CDR1 and CDR2 (germline): LGHNA, YSLEER. The CDR3 is 16 residues long. CDR3 amino acids: CASSQDRGGARYEQYF.

V is TRBV27 and J is TRBJ2-1; TCRdb picks TRBD1, but there is no DNA to check that call. The CDR3 covers 14 residues. Germline lookup yields CDR1 MNHEY and CDR2 SMNVEV (reference sequence). CDR3 amino acids: CASSSGTRGHEQFF.

The V gene is TRBV7-9, the J gene TRBJ2-2; TCRdb reports TRBD1, a call that lacks DNA to check it against. The CDR3 is made up of 14 amino acids. The germline CDR1 and CDR2 sequences are SEHNR and FQNEAQ (reference sequence). The CDR3 region is CASRRQGDTGELFF.

This rearrangement joins TRBV4-3 to TRBJ1-1; TCRdb's D gene call, TRBD1, goes unchecked for lack of DNA. The CDR3 is 16 residues long. CDR1 is LGHNA and CDR2 is YSLEER in the germline V gene. This CDR3 is CASSQAGTGDAAGAFF.

The V gene is TRBV19, the J gene TRBJ1-1; the TCRdb D gene call, TRBD1, has no DNA to confirm it. The germline V gene has CDR1 LNHDA and CDR2 SQIVND (reference sequence). This CDR3 is 15 amino acids long. The CDR3 loop is CASTRRDRGNTEAFF. The full variable domain, rest sourced from reference TRBV19 and TRBJ1-1, is DGGITQSPKYLFRKEGQNVTLSCEQNLNHDAMYWYRQDPGQGLRLIYYSQIVNDFQKGDIAEGYSVSREKKESFPLTVTSAQKNPTAFYLCASTRRDRGNTEAFFGQGTRLTVV.

V and J are TRBV19 and TRBJ1-2; without DNA, the TCRdb call of TRBD1 cannot be checked. The CDR3 is 15 residues long. Germline CDR1 reads LNHDA; CDR2 reads SQIVND (reference sequence). The CDR3 here is CASTEGWGRGYGYTF. The whole variable domain, filled in from reference TRBV19 and TRBJ1-2, reads DGGITQSPKYLFRKEGQNVTLSCEQNLNHDAMYWYRQDPGQGLRLIYYSQIVNDFQKGDIAEGYSVSREKKESFPLTVTSAQKNPTAFYLCASTEGWGRGYGYTFGSGTRLTVV.

This chain links TRBV6-6 with TRBJ2-3; TCRdb calls TRBD1, which cannot be checked without DNA. The CDR3 totals 15 residues. Germline V gives CDR1 MNHNY, CDR2 SVGAGI (reference sequence). The CDR3: CASSLMTGLRDTQYF.

CDR3: CASSSGQGSGYTF. V and J are TRBV7-2 and TRBJ1-2; the TRBD1 assignment by TCRdb is unverifiable without DNA. Germline V gene data show CDR1 as SGHTA and CDR2 as FQGNSA. The CDR3 covers 13 residues.

V and J are TRBV28 and TRBJ2-7; the TCRdb call, TRBD2, lacks DNA for checking. Germline lookup yields CDR1 MDHEN and CDR2 SYDVKM. The CDR3 length is 13 residues. CDR3: CASSRSGGYEQYF.

The genes are TRBV29-1 and TRBJ1-2. CDR1 SQVTM and CDR2 ANQGSEA come from the germline V gene. This CDR3 region has 13 residues. CDR3 in amino acids: CSVEGRINYGYTF.

The rearrangement uses TRBV7-6 and TRBJ2-1; TCRdb's D call, TRBD1, is unchecked because there is no DNA. The CDR3 covers 16 residues. Germline V gives CDR1 SGHVS, CDR2 FNYEAQ. The CDR3 is CASSLEAGTGDNEQFF.

The chain recombines TRBV3-1 with TRBJ2-1; TCRdb picks TRBD2, but there is no DNA to check that call. Looked up from germline, CDR1 is LGHDT and CDR2 is YNNKEL (reference sequence). The CDR3 totals 13 residues. CDR3 amino acids: CASSQDAGNEQFF.

V and J are TRBV6-6 and TRBJ1-5; TCRdb's D gene call, TRBD1, goes unchecked for lack of DNA. The germline gives CDR1 MNHNY, CDR2 SVGAGI (reference sequence). This CDR3 comprises 14 residues. The CDR3 spells CASSPTSDTEPQHF.

The chain employs TRBV20-1 and TRBJ2-7; TCRdb outputs TRBD1, but without DNA this stays unchecked. Germline V CDR1 and CDR2: DFQATT, SNEGSKA (reference sequence). The CDR3 covers 13 residues. The CDR3 here is CSAHPRDSYEQYF.

V gene TRBV19 combines with J gene TRBJ1-5. Germline lookup yields CDR1 LNHDA and CDR2 SQIVND (reference sequence). The CDR3 totals 15 residues. The CDR3 loop is CASSWSLTGNQPQHF.

The V and J genes are TRBV28 and TRBJ2-3; the TCRdb D gene call, TRBD1, has no DNA to confirm it. This CDR3 spans 14 amino acids. Germline CDR1 is MDHEN and CDR2 is SYDVKM. The CDR3 loop reads CASSLYTGGGTQYF.

The gene calls are TRBV6-2 or TRBV6-3 and TRBJ2-7; TCRdb returns TRBD1, unconfirmable since there is no DNA. CDR3 length: 17 amino acids. Germline V lookup: CDR1 MNHEY, CDR2 SVGEGT. CDR3 in amino acids: CASSYIPRDRGRGEQYF.

The genes are TRBV5-1 and TRBJ2-7; the D gene TCRdb calls, TRBD2, cannot be checked with no DNA. Per germline, CDR1 SGHRS and CDR2 YFSETQ. The CDR3 totals 16 residues. CDR3 amino acids: CASSPRPGLAGYEQYF.

This chain connects TRBV6-1 to TRBJ2-4; TCRdb calls TRBD2, which cannot be checked without DNA. The V gene's germline CDR1 is MNHNS and CDR2 SASEGT. CDR3 size: 18 residues. This CDR3 reads CASRPNGEGPLAKNIQYF.

V gene TRBV13 combines with J gene TRBJ2-7; the D call from TCRdb, TRBD1, cannot be confirmed without DNA. The germline gives CDR1 PRHDT, CDR2 FYEKMQ (reference sequence). The CDR3 totals 15 residues. This CDR3 is CASSLDRQGAYEQYF.

The V and J genes are TRBV21-1 and TRBJ2-3; TCRdb designates TRBD1, a call that cannot be tested without DNA. TRBV21-1 counts as a pseudogene. CDR3 size: 13 residues. CDR3 residues: CASLQGDGDTQYF.